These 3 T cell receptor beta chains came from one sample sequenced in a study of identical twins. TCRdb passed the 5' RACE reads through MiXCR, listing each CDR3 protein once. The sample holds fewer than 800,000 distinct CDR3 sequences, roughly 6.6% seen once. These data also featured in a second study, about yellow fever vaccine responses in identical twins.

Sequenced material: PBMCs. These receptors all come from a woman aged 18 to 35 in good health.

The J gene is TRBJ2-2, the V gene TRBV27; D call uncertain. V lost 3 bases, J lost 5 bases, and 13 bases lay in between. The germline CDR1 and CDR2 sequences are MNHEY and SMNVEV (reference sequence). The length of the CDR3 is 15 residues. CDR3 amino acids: CASSFSFLGTGELFF. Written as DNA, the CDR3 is TGTGCCAGCAGTTTTTCGTTTCTGGGGACCGGGGAGCTGTTTTTT.

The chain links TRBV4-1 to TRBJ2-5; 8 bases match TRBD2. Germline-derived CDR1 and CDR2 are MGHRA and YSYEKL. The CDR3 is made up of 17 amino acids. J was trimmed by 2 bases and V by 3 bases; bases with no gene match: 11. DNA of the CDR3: TGCGCCAGCAGCCAGCCCCAGACTAGCGCGAAGCAAGAGACCCAGTACTTC. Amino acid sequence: CASSQPQTSAKQETQYF.

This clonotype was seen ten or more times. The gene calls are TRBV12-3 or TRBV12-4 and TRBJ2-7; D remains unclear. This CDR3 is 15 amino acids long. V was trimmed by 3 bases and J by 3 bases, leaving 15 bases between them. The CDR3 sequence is CASSFQAAPYYEQYF. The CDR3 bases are TGTGCCAGCAGTTTCCAGGCGGCTCCTTACTACGAGCAGTACTTC.